The 11 T cell receptor beta chains below come from one sample, sequenced in a study of untreated major depressive disorder. Clones were read by immunoSEQ multiplex PCR, and TCRdb kept only the in-frame ones, dropping some. The table has 20,000 to 25,000 clones, about nine tenths seen once. The source material was CD4+ T cells from PBMCs. These receptors originate from a woman aged 40-49 years in good health.

The V and J genes are TRBV5-1 and TRBJ1-1; no clear D. The V and J ends lost 4 bases and 0 bases respectively, with 7 bases between them. In germline, CDR1 is SGHRS, CDR2 YFSETQ. The CDR3 runs 13 residues. CDR3 DNA: TGCGCCAGCAGCGTGAATATGAACACTGAAGCTTTCTTT. Amino acids: CASSVNMNTEAFF.

The V call is TRBV2, the J call TRBJ2-2, with 7 bases matching TRBD1. The V gene end was trimmed by 3 bases and the J gene end by 5 bases; junction bases not matched to a gene: 6. Per the germline V gene, CDR1 is SNHLY and CDR2 is FYNNEI. The CDR3 spans 15 residues. CDR3 protein: CASSETGLRTGELFF. CDR3 nucleotides: TGTGCCAGCAGTGAGACAGGGCTGAGAACCGGGGAGCTGTTTTTT.

This clone occurred once. The chain links TRBV12-5 to TRBJ1-1, with D possibly TRBD1 on 5 matching bases. The germline gives CDR1 LGHNT, CDR2 FRNRAP. The CDR3 covers 14 residues. Between the trimmed V and J ends, which lost 1 base and 7 bases, there was a span of 13 bases. The CDR3 bases are TGTGCTAGTGGTTTGGGGGACCCAGCCAGTGAAGCTTTCTTT. This encodes CASGLGDPASEAFF.

This chain connects TRBV30 to TRBJ2-7, with a possible D match to TRBD1 (5 bases). CDR1 is GTSNPN and CDR2 is SVGIG in the germline V gene (reference sequence). V was cut by 7 bases and J by 1 base, with 8 bases left in between. CDR3 length equals 11 residues. In nucleotides, the CDR3 is TGTGCCTTGACAGTATCCTACGAGCAGTACTTC. Translated, it gives CALTVSYEQYF.

This clone was picked up a small number of times. The chain links TRBV4-1 to TRBJ2-3; D might be TRBD1 (5 bases). V dropped 3 bases and J dropped 7 bases, with 14 bases sitting between them. The CDR3 is 14 residues long. Per germline, CDR1 MGHRA and CDR2 YSYEKL. The CDR3 DNA sequence: TGCGCCAGCAGCCAGACCAGGGATCCCAATACGCAGTATTTT. It specifies CASSQTRDPNTQYF.

The rearrangement uses TRBV2 and TRBJ1-1; 8 nucleotides line up with TRBD1. CDR3 length equals 14 residues. The V gene end was trimmed by 6 bases and the J gene end by 4 bases; junction bases not matched to a gene: 7. CDR1 and CDR2 from the germline V gene are SNHLY and FYNNEI. The CDR3 sequence is CASSEITGGTEAFF. The CDR3 DNA sequence: TGTGCCAGCAGCGAAATTACAGGGGGCACTGAAGCTTTCTTT.

The gene calls are TRBV27 and TRBJ2-1; a possible D gene is TRBD2 (6 bases). Trimming took off 3 bases at V and 8 bases at J, with 20 bases between the two ends. Germline V gives CDR1 MNHEY, CDR2 SMNVEV (reference sequence). This CDR3 spans 16 amino acids. CDR3 DNA: TGTGCCAGCAGTTTCTGGTATCAGGGCGGGATCTATGAGCAGTTCTTC. The encoded protein is CASSFWYQGGIYEQFF.

The rearrangement joins TRBV10-3 to TRBJ1-4, with 7 bases aligning to TRBD1. The CDR3 is made up of 13 amino acids. In germline, CDR1 is ENHRY, CDR2 SYGVKD. V was pared by 5 bases and J by 8 bases, with 5 bases of the junction left unmatched. The CDR3 nucleotides are TGTGCCATCAGTCAGGGGGGAACCGAAAAACTGTTTTTT. Translated, it gives CAISQGGTEKLFF.

The J gene is TRBJ1-1, the V gene TRBV21-1; TRBD1 is taken as the D call from the table, unchecked against the DNA. TRBV21-1 is a pseudogene. The CDR3 is 14 amino acids. CDR3 nucleotide sequence: TGTGCCAGCAGCACCAGACTCGGACAGCATGAAGCTTTCTTT. Translation gives CASSTRLGQHEAFF.

The chain recombines TRBV6-1 with TRBJ1-2; a possible D gene is TRBD1 (6 bases). The CDR3 has 16 amino acids. Trimming shortened V by 2 bases and J by 4 bases, and 17 bases separated the two germline ends. In germline, CDR1 is MNHNS, CDR2 SASEGT. The CDR3 coding sequence is TGTGCCAGCAGTGAATTTCAGGGGCAATCGGGCTATGGCTACACCTTC. Translated, it gives CASSEFQGQSGYGYTF.

The chain carries TRBV5-1 and TRBJ2-3; the D is unclear. The germline V gene has CDR1 SGHRS and CDR2 YFSETQ. V lost 2 bases to trimming and J lost 9 bases, with 13 bases between them. The CDR3 has 13 amino acids. CDR3 nucleotides: TGCGCCAGCAGCTTAGCAGTCCTTCCCACGCAGTATTTT. Residues: CASSLAVLPTQYF.